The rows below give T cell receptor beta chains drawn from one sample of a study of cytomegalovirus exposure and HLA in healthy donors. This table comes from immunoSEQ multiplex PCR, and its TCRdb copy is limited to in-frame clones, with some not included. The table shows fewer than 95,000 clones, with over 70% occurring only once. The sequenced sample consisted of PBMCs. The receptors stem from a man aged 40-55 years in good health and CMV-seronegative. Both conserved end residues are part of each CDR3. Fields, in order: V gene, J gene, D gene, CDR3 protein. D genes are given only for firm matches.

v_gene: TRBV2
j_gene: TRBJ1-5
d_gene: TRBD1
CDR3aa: CASRGQSNQPQHF

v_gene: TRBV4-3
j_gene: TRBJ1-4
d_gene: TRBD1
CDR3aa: CASSQTIPGGKRVWNEKLFF

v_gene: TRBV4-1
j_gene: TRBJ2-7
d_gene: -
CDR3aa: CASSQGGGTLYEQYF

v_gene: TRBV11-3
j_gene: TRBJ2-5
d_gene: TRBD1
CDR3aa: CASSLGSGGRWETQYF

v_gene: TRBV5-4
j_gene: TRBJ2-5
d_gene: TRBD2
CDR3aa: CASSLVQGGGETQYF

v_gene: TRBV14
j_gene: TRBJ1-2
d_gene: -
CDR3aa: CASSHGGSYGYTF

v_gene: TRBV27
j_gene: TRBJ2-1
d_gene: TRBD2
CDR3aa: CASSVAAGGLYNEQFF

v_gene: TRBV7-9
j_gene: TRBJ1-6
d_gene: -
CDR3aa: CSSSRGGPYNSPLHF

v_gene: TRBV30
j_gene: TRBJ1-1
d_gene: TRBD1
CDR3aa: CAWSGQVNTEAFF

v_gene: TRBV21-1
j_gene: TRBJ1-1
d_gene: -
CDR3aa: CASSKGTGRITEAFF

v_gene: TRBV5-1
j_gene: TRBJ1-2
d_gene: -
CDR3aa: CASSSDSRSNYGYTF

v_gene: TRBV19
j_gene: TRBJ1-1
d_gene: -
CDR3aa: CASSIVQGNEAFF

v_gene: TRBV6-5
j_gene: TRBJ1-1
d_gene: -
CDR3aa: CASSYSPQDPNTEAFF

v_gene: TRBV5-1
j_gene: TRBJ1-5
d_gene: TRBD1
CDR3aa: CASSLGTGDSNQPQHF

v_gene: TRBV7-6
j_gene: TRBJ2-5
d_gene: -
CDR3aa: CASSLERGQETQYF

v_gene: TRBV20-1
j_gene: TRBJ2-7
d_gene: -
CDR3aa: CSAGPYEQYF

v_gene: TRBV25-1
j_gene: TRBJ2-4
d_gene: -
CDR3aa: CASSEDDSTGGQYF